What follows are 31 T cell receptor beta chains derived from one specimen sequenced in a study of blood T cell repertoires in COVID-19. Profiled with immunoSEQ multiplex PCR; TCRdb holds only in-frame clones, not every one. The sample lists about 220,000 clones, 87% occurring once. Sample: PBMCs or T cells enriched from blood (not recorded which). These receptors all come from a woman under 40 with acute COVID-19.

This chain connects TRBV19 to TRBJ2-7; D remains ambiguous. Germline assignment: CDR1 LNHDA and CDR2 SQIVND (reference sequence). Deletions cut 1 base from V and 0 bases from J, with 7 bases between. This CDR3 has 14 residues. DNA for the CDR3: TGTGCCAGTAGTATAGGAACTGGCTCCTACGAGCAGTACTTC. This gives the protein CASSIGTGSYEQYF.

The chain employs TRBV29-1 and TRBJ1-1, with D perhaps matching TRBD1 (5 bases). CDR3 length: 14 residues. The ends were cut back, 3 bases at V and 1 base at J, with 12 bases in the middle. Germline-derived CDR1 and CDR2 are SQVTM and ANQGSEA. The CDR3 protein is CSVDPVRENTEAFF. The CDR3 DNA follows: TGCAGCGTTGATCCCGTCAGGGAGAACACTGAAGCTTTCTTT.

V is TRBV29-1 and J is TRBJ2-5, with D tentatively TRBD1 (6 bases). This CDR3 contains 15 residues. V was clipped by 3 bases and J by 5 bases, with 19 bases between them. Germline CDR1 SQVTM, CDR2 ANQGSEA. CDR3 nucleotide sequence: TGCAGCGTTGACCAAACAGGGAATTTAGAGGAGACCCAGTACTTC. Protein sequence: CSVDQTGNLEETQYF.

V usage is TRBV10-3 and J usage is TRBJ2-7; D is unresolved. Germline values: CDR1 ENHRY, CDR2 SYGVKD. There are 12 residues in the CDR3. The ends were cut back, 0 bases at V and 3 bases at J, with 3 bases in the middle. The CDR3 nucleotides are TGTGCCATCAGTGAGTCGAGCTACGAGCAGTACTTC. Encoded protein: CAISESSYEQYF.

The gene calls are TRBV4-1 and TRBJ1-2, with D tentatively TRBD1 (6 bases). The V gene lost 0 bases and the J gene lost 4 bases, with 18 bases spanning the gap. The CDR3 has 17 amino acids. The germline V gene encodes CDR1 MGHRA and CDR2 YSYEKL. CDR3: CASSQETGQPMPYGYTF. DNA of the CDR3: TGCGCCAGCAGCCAAGAAACGGGACAACCAATGCCCTATGGCTACACCTTC.

The CDR3 here is CASSFLRDKGLYNEQFF. Written as DNA, the CDR3 is TGTGCCAGCAGTTTCCTTAGGGACAAGGGCCTGTACAATGAGCAGTTCTTC. The rearrangement links TRBV7-9 to TRBJ2-1, with a possible D match to TRBD1 (6 bases). Trimming cost V 6 bases and J 4 bases, with 22 bases left between them. The CDR3 is made up of 17 amino acids. Germline values: CDR1 SEHNR, CDR2 FQNEAQ (reference sequence).

The chain uses TRBV15 and TRBJ2-1; TRBD2 aligns across 8 bases. The trim removed 5 bases at V and 4 bases at J, leaving 10 bases unmatched. Germline CDR1 is LNHNV and CDR2 is YYDKDF (reference sequence). The CDR3 runs to 16 residues. The CDR3: CATSHPRSGGYNEQFF. The CDR3 nucleotides read TGTGCCACCAGCCATCCCCGGAGCGGGGGTTACAATGAGCAGTTCTTC.

The J gene is TRBJ1-5, the V gene TRBV27; 7 bases are shared with TRBD1. The V segment lost 5 bases and the J segment 6 bases; nucleotides outside the gene matches: 7. Germline-derived CDR1 and CDR2 are MNHEY and SMNVEV (reference sequence). CDR3 size: 14 residues. CDR3: CASSHRGEGQPQHF. CDR3 nucleotide sequence: TGTGCCAGCAGTCACAGGGGAGAAGGTCAGCCCCAGCATTTT.

This chain connects TRBV13 to TRBJ2-7, with a possible D match to TRBD1 (6 bases). This CDR3 is built from 14 residues. The V end lost 6 bases, the J end lost 6 bases, and 18 bases lay between the germline ends. Germline CDR1 PRHDT, CDR2 FYEKMQ (reference sequence). The CDR3, as DNA: TGTGCCAGCAGTTTATCAGGGGCTAGGGGCGAGCAGTACTTC. Protein sequence: CASSLSGARGEQYF.

The CDR3: CASSERGTGMNTEAFF. The CDR3 region has the DNA TGTGCCAGCAGTGAAAGGGGGACAGGGATGAACACTGAAGCTTTCTTT. The rearrangement links TRBV6-1 to TRBJ1-1; TRBD1 matches at 9 bases. Germline CDR1 MNHNS, CDR2 SASEGT. The CDR3 runs to 16 residues. Losses at the gene ends were 2 bases for V and 0 bases for J; bases not matched to a gene: 4.

The chain has TRBV18 and TRBJ1-2; TRBD1 might be the D (5 bases). This CDR3 region has 14 residues. Trimming shortened V by 3 bases and J by 5 bases, and 13 bases separated the two germline ends. CDR1 is KGHSH and CDR2 is LQKENI in the germline V gene. For the CDR3, the DNA is TGTGCCAGCTCACCTGGGGCAGAGCCATATGGCTACACCTTC. As protein: CASSPGAEPYGYTF.

This chain connects TRBV5-1 to TRBJ2-1; D is perhaps TRBD1 (8 bases). The CDR3 is 14 amino acids. V lost 5 bases and J lost 7, with 16 bases in between. Germline V gene sequence: CDR1 SGHRS, CDR2 YFSETQ. The CDR3 here is CASSLIQGGNEQFF. The CDR3 DNA is TGCGCCAGCAGTTTGATACAGGGGGGGAATGAGCAGTTCTTC.

The chain uses TRBV15 and TRBJ1-1; D ambiguous. The CDR3 is made up of 13 amino acids. Trimming left V 8 bases short and J 0 bases short, with 10 bases between. Germline V lookup: CDR1 LNHNV, CDR2 YYDKDF (reference sequence). The CDR3 DNA follows: TGTGCCACCGGCGGGCCCATGAACACTGAAGCTTTCTTT. It translates to CATGGPMNTEAFF.

The chain has TRBV29-1 and TRBJ1-1; D is ambiguous. Trimming cost V 5 bases and J 1 base, with 8 bases left between them. The germline V gene encodes CDR1 SQVTM and CDR2 ANQGSEA. CDR3 size: 12 residues. In DNA form, the CDR3 reads TGCAGCGTTATTGAGGGGAACACTGAAGCTTTCTTT. Translating it yields CSVIEGNTEAFF.

V usage is TRBV29-1 and J usage is TRBJ2-3; TRBD2 aligns across 9 bases. With 0 bases clipped from V and 1 base from J, the junction kept 5 bases outside the gene matches. The CDR3 is 16 amino acids. CDR1 and CDR2 from the germline V gene are SQVTM and ANQGSEA. The CDR3 protein is CSVEDLKRGGTDTQYF. The CDR3 DNA follows: TGCAGCGTTGAAGATCTTAAGCGGGGGGGCACAGATACGCAGTATTTT.

This clone came up once. J is TRBJ2-3 and V is TRBV3-1 (or the pseudogene TRBV3-2); possible D gene TRBD2, 6 bases. The V gene's germline CDR1 is LGHDT and CDR2 YNNKEL (reference sequence). The CDR3 covers 15 residues. V was cut by 2 bases and J by 1 base, with 10 bases left in between. The CDR3 bases are TGTGCCAGCAGCCAACGACTAGACCGCACAGATACGCAGTATTTT. Encoded protein: CASSQRLDRTDTQYF.

V gene TRBV9 combines with J gene TRBJ2-1; D may be TRBD1 (6 bases). Germline CDR1 SGDLS, CDR2 YYNGEE. Trimming shortened V by 3 bases and J by 6 bases, and 10 bases separated the two germline ends. The CDR3 is 13 amino acids. The CDR3 region has the DNA TGTGCCAGCAGCGGGGACACCCTCAATGAGCAGTTCTTC. Translation: CASSGDTLNEQFF.

This clone was detected once. The chain combines TRBV10-3 with TRBJ1-2, with D possibly being TRBD1 (5 bases). CDR1 is ENHRY and CDR2 is SYGVKD in the germline V gene. Deletions cut 2 bases from V and 0 bases from J, with 10 bases between. This CDR3 is 15 amino acids long. CDR3 in amino acids: CAISEVQGTNYGYTF. The CDR3 nucleotides are TGTGCCATCAGTGAGGTCCAGGGTACTAACTATGGCTACACCTTC.

This clone was seen a single time. The V call is TRBV7-6, the J call TRBJ1-1, with 10 positions matching TRBD1. Trimming took 5 bases from V and 5 from J; bases not matched to a gene: 11. Germline CDR1 reads SGHVS; CDR2 reads FNYEAQ. The CDR3 has 16 residues. The CDR3 sequence is CASSPWDRGVSTEAFF. The CDR3 region has the DNA TGTGCCAGCAGCCCATGGGACAGGGGAGTGAGTACTGAAGCTTTCTTT.

This chain uses TRBV27 with TRBJ2-3, with 8 bases matching TRBD2. The CDR3 runs 14 residues. The V segment lost 2 bases and the J segment 6 bases; nucleotides outside the gene matches: 4. The V gene's germline CDR1 is MNHEY and CDR2 SMNVEV (reference sequence). The CDR3 DNA follows: TGTGCCAGCAGTTTAACCCTAGCGGGTGATACGCAGTATTTT. This encodes CASSLTLAGDTQYF.

This clone occurred once. The chain links TRBV6-5 to TRBJ1-1, with 7 nucleotides matching TRBD1. From germline, CDR1 is MNHEY and CDR2 SVGAGI. The junction had 3 bases not matched to a gene; V was cut back by 0 bases and J by 2 bases. The CDR3 has 15 amino acids. The CDR3 region is CASSYSDRTNTEAFF. The CDR3 region has the DNA TGTGCCAGCAGTTACTCGGACAGGACAAACACTGAAGCTTTCTTT.

The gene calls are TRBV4-1 and TRBJ2-7, with 10 bases that match TRBD2. The germline CDR1 and CDR2 sequences are MGHRA and YSYEKL. Germline trimming cut 3 bases from V and 5 bases from J; bases unmatched to any gene: 7. CDR3 length equals 15 residues. CDR3 protein: CASSQSGGGEDEQYF. CDR3 nucleotide sequence: TGCGCCAGCAGCCAGAGCGGGGGGGGCGAAGACGAGCAGTACTTC.

The chain links TRBV30 to TRBJ1-5; 7 positions match TRBD1. Germline-derived CDR1 and CDR2 are GTSNPN and SVGIG (reference sequence). V shed 3 bases, J shed 4 bases, and the junction held 6 bases outside the gene matches. This CDR3 comprises 14 residues. CDR3 in amino acids: CAWSRGDKNQPQHF. The CDR3 DNA reads as TGTGCCTGGAGCAGGGGGGACAAGAATCAGCCCCAGCATTTT.

The V call is TRBV18, the J call TRBJ1-5, with D possibly matching TRBD1 (6 bases). CDR1 KGHSH and CDR2 LQKENI come from the germline V gene. The CDR3 consists of 15 residues. V lost 5 bases and J lost 2, with 13 bases in between. The CDR3 bases are TGTGCCAGCTCATCCGCAGGGGAGCGCAATCAGCCCCAGCATTTT. Translated, it gives CASSSAGERNQPQHF.

The gene calls are TRBV3-1 (or the pseudogene TRBV3-2) and TRBJ2-5, with 7 bases that match TRBD2. In germline, CDR1 is LGHDT, CDR2 YNNKEL (reference sequence). The CDR3 covers 14 residues. The trim removed 2 bases at V and 5 bases at J, leaving 5 bases unmatched. Here the CDR3 DNA reads TGTGCCAGCAGCCAAAGCGGGGATCCGGAGACCCAGTACTTC. Its protein product is CASSQSGDPETQYF.

The chain carries TRBV3-1 (or the pseudogene TRBV3-2) and TRBJ2-1, with 9 bases identical to TRBD2. The J segment lost 10 bases and the V segment lost 1 base, leaving 5 bases of the junction unmatched. CDR3 length equals 14 residues. CDR1 is LGHDT, CDR2 YNNKEL, per germline (reference sequence). CDR3 residues: CASSQGLAVGEQFF. For the CDR3, the DNA is TGTGCCAGCAGCCAAGGACTAGCGGTCGGGGAGCAGTTCTTC.

This chain links TRBV19 with TRBJ2-7, with TRBD1 matching over 8 bases. Trimming cost V 6 bases and J 3 bases; bases outside gene matches: 10. CDR1 and CDR2 from the germline V gene are LNHDA and SQIVND (reference sequence). The CDR3 consists of 15 residues. The CDR3 loop reads CASRKGTGFNYEQYF. The DNA for the CDR3 is TGTGCCAGTAGGAAAGGGACAGGTTTTAACTACGAGCAGTACTTC.

The chain joins TRBV25-1 to TRBJ1-6, with D unclear. Trimming took off 3 bases at V and 10 bases at J, with 10 bases between the two ends. In germline, CDR1 is MGHDK, CDR2 SYGVNS. The CDR3 contains 13 residues. CDR3 nucleotide sequence: TGTGCCAGCAGTGATTGGGTGGGCTCACCCCTCCACTTT. Encoded protein: CASSDWVGSPLHF.

V usage is TRBV5-1 and J usage is TRBJ2-1; D gene unclear. Germline lookup yields CDR1 SGHRS and CDR2 YFSETQ. The germline V and J ends were trimmed by 0 bases and 8 bases, with 6 bases remaining between them. The CDR3 length is 12 residues. CDR3 bases: TGCGCCAGCAGCTTGGGGCCGCATGAGCAGTTCTTC. Protein: CASSLGPHEQFF. Using reference TRBV5-1 and TRBJ2-1 for the parts outside the CDR3, the full variable domain is KAGVTQTPRYLIKTRGQQVTLSCSPISGHRSVSWYQQTPGQGLQFLFEYFSETQRNKGNFPGRFSGRQFSNSRSEMNVSTLELGDSALYLCASSLGPHEQFFGPGTRLTVL.

The chain recombines TRBV21-1 with TRBJ1-1. TRBV21-1 is given as a pseudogene. The CDR3 spans 14 residues. This CDR3 is CASSKGRETTEAFF. CDR3 sequence (DNA): TGTGCCAGCAGCAAAGGCCGGGAGACCACTGAAGCTTTCTTT.

The chain uses TRBV6-2 or TRBV6-3 and TRBJ2-2; tentatively, D is TRBD1 (5 bases). The V end lost 0 bases, the J end lost 8 bases, and 13 bases lay between the germline ends. The V gene's germline CDR1 is MNHEY and CDR2 SVGEGT. CDR3 size: 15 residues. Here the CDR3 reads CASSYSWWGTGELFF. The CDR3 DNA is TGTGCCAGCAGTTACTCTTGGTGGGGCACTGGGGAGCTGTTTTTT.